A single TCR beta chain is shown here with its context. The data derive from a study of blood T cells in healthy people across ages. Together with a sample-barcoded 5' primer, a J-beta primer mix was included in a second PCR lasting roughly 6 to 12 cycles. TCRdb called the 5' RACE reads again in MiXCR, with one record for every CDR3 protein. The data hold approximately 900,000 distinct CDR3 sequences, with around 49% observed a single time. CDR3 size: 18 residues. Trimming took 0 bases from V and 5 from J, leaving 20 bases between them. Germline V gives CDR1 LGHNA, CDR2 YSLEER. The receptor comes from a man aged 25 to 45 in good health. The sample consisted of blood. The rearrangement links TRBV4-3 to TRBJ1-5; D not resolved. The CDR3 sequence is CASSQEIHSTRADQPQHF. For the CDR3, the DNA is TGCGCCAGCAGCCAAGAAATTCACTCGACAAGGGCGGATCAGCCCCAGCATTTT.